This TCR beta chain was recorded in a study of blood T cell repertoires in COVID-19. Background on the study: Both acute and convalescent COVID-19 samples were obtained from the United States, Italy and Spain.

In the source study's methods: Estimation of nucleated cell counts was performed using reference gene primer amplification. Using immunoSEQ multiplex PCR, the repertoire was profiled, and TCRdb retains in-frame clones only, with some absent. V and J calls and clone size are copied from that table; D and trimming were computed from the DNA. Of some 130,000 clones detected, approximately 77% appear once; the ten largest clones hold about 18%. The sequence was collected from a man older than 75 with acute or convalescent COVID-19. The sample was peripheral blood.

CDR3 DNA sequence: TGTGCCAGCAGCTTGGCTAGCTCCTACAATGAGCAGTTCTTC. Translating gives CASSLASSYNEQFF. The chain recombines TRBV5-4 with TRBJ2-1; no clear D gene. V lost 0 bases and J 0 bases, leaving 4 bases between the germline ends. The CDR3 is made up of 14 amino acids. Germline CDR1 SGHNT, CDR2 YYREEE (reference sequence).